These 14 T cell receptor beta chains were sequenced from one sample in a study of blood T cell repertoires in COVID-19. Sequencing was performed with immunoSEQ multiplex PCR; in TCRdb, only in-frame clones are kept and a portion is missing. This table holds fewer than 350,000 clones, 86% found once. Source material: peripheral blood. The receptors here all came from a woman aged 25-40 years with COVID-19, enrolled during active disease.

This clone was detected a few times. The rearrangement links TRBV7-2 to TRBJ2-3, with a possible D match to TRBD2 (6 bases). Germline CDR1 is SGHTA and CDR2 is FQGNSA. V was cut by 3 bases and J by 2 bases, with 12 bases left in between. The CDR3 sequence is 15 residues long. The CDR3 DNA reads TGTGCCAGCAGCTTTCTAGCGATTTTCACAGATACGCAGTATTTT. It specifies CASSFLAIFTDTQYF.

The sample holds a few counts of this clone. The CDR3 loop reads CASSFGRGNEQFF. In DNA, the CDR3 is TGCGCCAGCAGCTTTGGCCGGGGCAATGAGCAGTTCTTC. The chain combines TRBV5-1 with TRBJ2-1; D perhaps matches TRBD2 (5 bases). This CDR3 has 13 residues. Germline V gene lookup returns CDR1 SGHRS and CDR2 YFSETQ. Deletions cut 2 bases from V and 6 bases from J, with 9 bases between.

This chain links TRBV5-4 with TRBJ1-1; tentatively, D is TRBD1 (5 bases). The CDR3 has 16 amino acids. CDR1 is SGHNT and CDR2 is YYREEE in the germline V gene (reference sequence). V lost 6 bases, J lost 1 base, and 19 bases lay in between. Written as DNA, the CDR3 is TGTGCCAGCACCCGCCCGGGGGGGTTGGGGAACACTGAAGCTTTCTTT. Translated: CASTRPGGLGNTEAFF.

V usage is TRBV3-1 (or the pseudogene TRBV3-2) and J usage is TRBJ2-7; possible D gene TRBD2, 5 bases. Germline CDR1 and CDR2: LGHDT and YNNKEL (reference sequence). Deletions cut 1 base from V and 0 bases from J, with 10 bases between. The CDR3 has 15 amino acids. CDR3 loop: CASSQGFAGSYEQYF. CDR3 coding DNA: TGTGCCAGCAGCCAAGGCTTCGCGGGCTCCTACGAGCAGTACTTC.

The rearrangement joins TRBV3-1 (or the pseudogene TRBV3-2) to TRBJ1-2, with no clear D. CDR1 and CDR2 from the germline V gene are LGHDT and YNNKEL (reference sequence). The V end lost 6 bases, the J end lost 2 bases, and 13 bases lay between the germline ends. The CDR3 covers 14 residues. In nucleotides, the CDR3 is TGTGCCAGCAGTGGACGGGGAGGAAACTATGGCTACACCTTC. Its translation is CASSGRGGNYGYTF.

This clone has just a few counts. The CDR3 DNA reads TGCGCCAGCAGCGAACTCCAAGAGACCCAGTACTTC. It yields the protein CASSELQETQYF. V gene TRBV5-1 combines with J gene TRBJ2-5; D uncertain. CDR3 length: 12 residues. The V gene's germline CDR1 is SGHRS and CDR2 YFSETQ. The V gene lost 4 bases and the J gene lost 1 base, with 5 bases spanning the gap.

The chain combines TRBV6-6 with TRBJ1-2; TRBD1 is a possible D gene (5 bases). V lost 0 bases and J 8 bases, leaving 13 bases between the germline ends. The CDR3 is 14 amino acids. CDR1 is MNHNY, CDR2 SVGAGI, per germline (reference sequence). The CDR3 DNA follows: TGTGCCAGCAGTTACTCGAATGGGGGAGGAGGCTACACCTTC. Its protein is CASSYSNGGGGYTF.

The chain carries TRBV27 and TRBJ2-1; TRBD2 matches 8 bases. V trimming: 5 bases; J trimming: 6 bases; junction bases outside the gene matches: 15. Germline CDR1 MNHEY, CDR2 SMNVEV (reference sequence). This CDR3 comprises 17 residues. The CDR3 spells CASSPLIPGLGINEQFF. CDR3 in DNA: TGTGCCAGCAGTCCCCTAATTCCGGGACTAGGGATCAATGAGCAGTTCTTC.

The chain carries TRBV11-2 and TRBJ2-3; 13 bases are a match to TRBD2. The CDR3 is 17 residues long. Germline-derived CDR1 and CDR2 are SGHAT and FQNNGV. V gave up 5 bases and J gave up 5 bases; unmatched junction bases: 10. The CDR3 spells CASSLLTRLAGGDTQYF. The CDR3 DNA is TGTGCCAGCAGCCTCTTAACAAGACTAGCGGGGGGAGATACGCAGTATTTT.

For the CDR3, the DNA is TGTGCCAGCAGCCCTCACCAGGGGAAGGCCGGGGAGCTGTTTTTT. Amino acid sequence: CASSPHQGKAGELFF. V is TRBV5-4 and J is TRBJ2-2; weak D call: TRBD1 (6 bases). V gave up 4 bases and J gave up 6 bases, with 16 bases separating them. Germline V gene sequence: CDR1 SGHNT, CDR2 YYREEE (reference sequence). The CDR3 sequence is 15 residues long. Full variable domain (outside the CDR3, taken from reference TRBV5-4 and TRBJ2-2): ETGVTQSPTHLIKTRGQQVTLRCSSQSGHNTVSWYQQALGQGPQFIFQYYREEENGRGNFPPRFSGLQFPNYSSELNVNALELDDSALYLCASSPHQGKAGELFFGEGSRLTVL.

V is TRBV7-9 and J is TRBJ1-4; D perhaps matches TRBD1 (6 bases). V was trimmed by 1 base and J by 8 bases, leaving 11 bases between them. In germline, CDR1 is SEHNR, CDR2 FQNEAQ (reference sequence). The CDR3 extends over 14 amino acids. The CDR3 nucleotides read TGTGCCAGCAGCTTAGGCCAGGGGCAAGAAAAACTGTTTTTT. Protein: CASSLGQGQEKLFF.

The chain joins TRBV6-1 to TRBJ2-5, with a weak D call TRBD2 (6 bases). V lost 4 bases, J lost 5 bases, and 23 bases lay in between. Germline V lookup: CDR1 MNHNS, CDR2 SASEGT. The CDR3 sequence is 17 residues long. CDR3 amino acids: CASSGRRDSLRRETQYF. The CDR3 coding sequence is TGTGCCAGCAGTGGAAGGCGGGACTCCCTACGGAGGGAGACCCAGTACTTC.

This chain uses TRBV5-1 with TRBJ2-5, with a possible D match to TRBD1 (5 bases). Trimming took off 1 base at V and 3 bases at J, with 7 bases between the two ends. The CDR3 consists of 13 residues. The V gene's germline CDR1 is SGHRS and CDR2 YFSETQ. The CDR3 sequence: CASSLQQEETQYF. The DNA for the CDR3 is TGCGCCAGCAGCTTGCAACAGGAAGAGACCCAGTACTTC.

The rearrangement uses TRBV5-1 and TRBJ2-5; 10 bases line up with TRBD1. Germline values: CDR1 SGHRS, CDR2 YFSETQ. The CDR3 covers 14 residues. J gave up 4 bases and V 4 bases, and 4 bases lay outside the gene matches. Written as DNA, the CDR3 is TGCGCCAGCAGCAGTGACAGGGGGCTAGAGACCCAGTACTTC. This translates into CASSSDRGLETQYF.